The clone carrying this TCR beta chain was picked up a small number of times. V lost 0 bases, J lost 4 bases, and 12 bases lay in between. Germline lookup yields CDR1 KGHSH and CDR2 LQKENI. The CDR3 loop spans 15 amino acids. These data belong to a study of T-cell reconstitution after alpha-beta-depleted transplantation in children. Unique molecular identifiers were incorporated into the prepared TCRbeta library. MiXCR was run by TCRdb on the PCR reads, yielding one entry per CDR3 protein. The sample holds some 280,000 distinct CDR3 sequences, almost 10% seen once. Here the sequenced sample was PBMCs from the stem cell graft donor, taken from the stem cell graft. V and J are TRBV18 and TRBJ2-5; D call uncertain. This sequence originates from a human donor who donated a stem cell graft to a child with SCID. The CDR3 DNA reads as TGTGCCAGCTCACCACCAGGAACTCGGGCAGAGACCCAGTACTTC. Its translation is CASSPPGTRAETQYF.